The 6 T cell receptor beta chains reported below all come from one sample, sequenced in a study of cytomegalovirus exposure and HLA in healthy donors. 60 Vbeta and 13 Jbeta primers were used in PCR. Measured with immunoSEQ multiplex PCR; TCRdb has only the in-frame clones, and not every one. The sample holds tens of thousands of clones, around 77% seen once. The source material was PBMCs. These receptors were obtained from a man aged 25-45 years in good health and CMV-seronegative.

This chain's CDR3 is CASRRDSNQPQHF. The CDR3 DNA is TGTGCCAGCAGAAGAGATAGCAATCAGCCCCAGCATTTT. The rearrangement uses TRBV7-8 and TRBJ1-5; D not resolved. This CDR3 comprises 13 residues. V lost 6 bases, J lost 0 bases, and 6 bases lay in between. Looked up from germline, CDR1 is SGHVS and CDR2 is FQNEAQ.

The chain employs TRBV27 and TRBJ2-2, with TRBD2 matching 8 bases. Germline V gives CDR1 MNHEY, CDR2 SMNVEV (reference sequence). V was clipped by 0 bases and J by 4 bases; unmatched bases: 10. This CDR3 is built from 18 residues. The CDR3 spells CASSLSDGGLVGTGELFF. CDR3 bases: TGTGCCAGCAGTTTATCGGATGGGGGACTAGTAGGCACCGGGGAGCTGTTTTTT.

This clone showed up just a few times. This chain connects TRBV7-8 to TRBJ2-1, with a possible D match to TRBD2 (6 bases). This CDR3 has 14 residues. Germline V gene data show CDR1 as SGHVS and CDR2 as FQNEAQ. Trimming stripped 2 bases from V and 4 bases from J, with 9 bases between. DNA of the CDR3: TGTGCCAGCAGCTTATACGGGGGTTACAATGAGCAGTTCTTC. Protein product: CASSLYGGYNEQFF.

V gene TRBV5-1 combines with J gene TRBJ2-7; 7 bases fit TRBD1. The germline V gene has CDR1 SGHRS and CDR2 YFSETQ. Trimming removed 4 bases from V and 5 bases from J; junction bases left unmatched: 9. This CDR3 spans 14 amino acids. The CDR3 DNA reads TGCGCCAGCAGCCCAGGACAGGTGGGGAACGAGCAGTACTTC. This gives the protein CASSPGQVGNEQYF.

This clone was detected a few times. This rearrangement joins TRBV9 to TRBJ1-4; no clear D. CDR3 length: 14 amino acids. Germline CDR1 and CDR2: SGDLS and YYNGEE. V was pared by 2 bases and J by 7 bases, with 12 bases between. The CDR3 DNA reads as TGTGCCAGCAGCGTTTCGGGGTTGAGTGAAAAACTGTTTTTT. Its protein is CASSVSGLSEKLFF. The variable domain in full, with the rest retrieved from reference TRBV9 and TRBJ1-4, is DSGVTQTPKHLITATGQRVTLRCSPRSGDLSVYWYQQSLDQGLQFLIQYYNGEERAKGNILERFSAQQFPDLHSELNLSSLELGDSALYFCASSVSGLSEKLFFGSGTQLSVL.

The V call is TRBV7-6, the J call TRBJ2-4; 10 bases fit TRBD2. With 5 bases clipped from V and 6 bases from J, the junction kept 4 bases outside the gene matches. Germline CDR1 and CDR2: SGHVS and FNYEAQ. The CDR3 has 14 residues. The CDR3 DNA sequence: TGTGCCAGCAGCCCAAGACTAGCGGGAAACATTCAGTACTTC. It yields the protein CASSPRLAGNIQYF.